The 8 T cell receptor beta chains in this list originate from one sample, sequenced in a study of blood T cell repertoires in COVID-19. Generated by immunoSEQ multiplex PCR, the TCRdb table keeps only in-frame clones and is missing some. The data contain about 150,000 clones, about 85% of them singletons. The specimen was peripheral blood. The receptors stem from a man in his 60s with COVID-19, enrolled during active disease.

The chain is built from TRBV11-3 and TRBJ2-5; 15 bases map to TRBD2. Losses at the gene ends were 4 bases for V and 5 bases for J; bases not matched to a gene: 8. The CDR3 loop spans 17 amino acids. Germline CDR1 is SGHNT and CDR2 is YENEEA. The CDR3 loop is CASSYGLAGGREETQYF. The CDR3 region has the DNA TGTGCCAGCAGCTATGGACTAGCGGGGGGGCGGGAGGAGACCCAGTACTTC.

CDR3 protein: CASSTVGGRVPRDTQYF. CDR3 sequence (DNA): TGTGCCAGCAGCACCGTAGGCGGGAGGGTCCCCCGGGATACGCAGTATTTT. The chain joins TRBV7-8 to TRBJ2-3, with 9 bases matching TRBD2. Germline CDR1 is SGHVS and CDR2 is FQNEAQ. Losses at the gene ends were 5 bases for V and 6 bases for J; bases not matched to a gene: 15. The CDR3 has 17 residues.

The chain is built from TRBV7-9 and TRBJ2-7; 12 nucleotides line up with TRBD2. The CDR3 extends over 16 amino acids. Trimming took 0 bases from V and 7 from J; bases not matched to a gene: 7. The germline V gene encodes CDR1 SEHNR and CDR2 FQNEAQ (reference sequence). In DNA form, the CDR3 reads TGTGCCAGCAGCTTAGCAGTGACTAGCGGGAGCGCGGAGCAGTACTTC. Translated, it gives CASSLAVTSGSAEQYF.

The chain has TRBV7-2 and TRBJ1-2; D is perhaps TRBD1 (6 bases). Germline-derived CDR1 and CDR2 are SGHTA and FQGNSA. The CDR3 has 14 residues. V lost 4 bases and J lost 4, with 13 bases in between. CDR3 nucleotides: TGTGCCAGCAGCTCACAGGGATGGGGCTATGGCTACACCTTC. Translating it yields CASSSQGWGYGYTF.

This chain joins TRBV6-5 and TRBJ1-2; a weak D match, TRBD1 (6 bases). CDR1 is MNHEY and CDR2 is SVGAGI in the germline V gene. Trimming removed 5 bases from V and 7 bases from J, with 14 bases in between. This CDR3 comprises 13 residues. CDR3 sequence reads: CASSPGTTLGYTF. The CDR3 DNA is TGTGCCAGCAGTCCCGGGACAACGCTTGGCTACACCTTC.

This chain joins TRBV9 and TRBJ1-2; D unresolved. CDR3 length: 13 amino acids. The germline V gene encodes CDR1 SGDLS and CDR2 YYNGEE. Trimming took off 1 base at V and 8 bases at J, with 12 bases between the two ends. Here the CDR3 DNA reads TGTGCCAGCAGCGTACTTGGTTCTCAGGGCTACACCTTC. Protein sequence: CASSVLGSQGYTF.

This chain links TRBV24-1 with TRBJ1-2, with D possibly TRBD1 on 5 matching bases. This CDR3 region has 13 residues. The germline V gene encodes CDR1 KGHDR and CDR2 SFDVKD. V was pared by 3 bases and J by 3 bases, with 7 bases between. CDR3 bases: TGTGCCACCAGTGATACGGGGGACTATGGCTACACCTTC. Translation gives CATSDTGDYGYTF.

This chain joins TRBV7-2 and TRBJ2-3; 7 bases agree with TRBD2. Trimming at V came to 4 bases and at J to 0 bases, leaving 7 bases not matched to a gene. The CDR3 totals 16 residues. Germline-derived CDR1 and CDR2 are SGHTA and FQGNSA. CDR3 in DNA: TGTGCCAGCAGCTCGACTAGCACGCTTAGCACAGATACGCAGTATTTT. Residues: CASSSTSTLSTDTQYF.